This TCR beta chain came from a study of HIV-infected children after antiretroviral therapy interruption. A 3' RACE protocol on RNA, with unique molecular identifiers, produced the TCR library. TCRdb reanalysed the 3' RACE reads using MiXCR and keeps one entry per CDR3 protein. Counted here are 70,000 to 90,000 distinct CDR3 sequences, less than 7% occurring once; the ten biggest clones make up 1% to 1.3%. This CDR3 comprises 16 residues. Germline V CDR1 and CDR2: MNHEY, SVGAGI. Treatment here: PENTA 11 planned treatment interruption arm or continuous ART arm. To note about this clonotype: Sequence at one end of the junction differs from germline and may be a read error.

This TCR came from a pool of human donors with HIV. Sequencing used CD45RA+ CD4+ T cells from PBMCs, pooled from several time points, obtained from a donor given antiretroviral therapy, either interrupted or continuous. Subset here: naive CD4+ CD45RA+ CD45RO- T cells. This sequence joins TRBV6-5 and TRBJ2-1; no clear D gene. CDR3 sequence reads: CASSLLGRSSYNERFF. The CDR3 region has the DNA TGTGCCAGCAGCCTCCTTGGGCGGAGCTCCTACAATGAGCGGTTCTTC.